This T cell receptor (beta chain) is from a study of PD-1 blockade in classical Hodgkin lymphoma. This table comes from immunoSEQ multiplex PCR, and its TCRdb copy is limited to in-frame clones, with some not included. The table lists about 84,000 clones, around 86% of them singletons. Relapse after autologous stem cell transplantation occurred in every patient, and brentuximab vedotin exposure varied. Patients' outcomes at their best amounted to complete response, partial response or progressive disease. This CDR3 region has 13 residues. The V gene's germline CDR1 is MNHEY and CDR2 SVGAGI. With 7 bases removed from V and 2 bases from J, the gap between germline ends came to 11 bases.

The chain carries TRBV6-5 and TRBJ1-1, with D unclear. This sequence originates from a human donor with classical Hodgkin lymphoma. The sample here was peripheral blood mononuclear cells (PBMCs), taken at baseline. The CDR3 reads CASTTLPNTEAFF. CDR3 coding DNA: TGTGCCAGCACGACTTTACCCAACACTGAAGCTTTCTTT.